The sequence of this T cell receptor (beta chain) was determined in a study of T cell responses to AZD1222 COVID-19 vaccine. The study's findings and limits: Spike was spanned by vaccine-associated CD4 TCRs, which were dominant at 160-218 and 743-854. Seropositive AZD1222 recipients at baseline numbered only 6 or 7. Reports say nearly half of spike-specific TCRs go after unmutated variant regions. Two doses of AZD1222 preceded a rise in Spike-specific TCR breadth and depth.

Germline CDR1 is MNHEY and CDR2 is SMNVEV (reference sequence). The CDR3 runs 14 residues. V dropped 5 bases and J dropped 7 bases, with 15 bases sitting between them. A word on this clone: Its antigen is not known.

This table comes from immunoSEQ multiplex PCR, and its TCRdb copy is limited to in-frame clones, with some not included. The sample has about 260,000 clones, approximately 93% seen once. This chain uses TRBV27 with TRBJ1-5, with D perhaps TRBD1 (5 bases). The receptor's source is an adult in good health. Material: peripheral blood, obtained on day 0 of AZD1222 vaccination. The CDR3 sequence is CASSPLGGVQPQHF. In DNA form, the CDR3 reads TGTGCCAGCAGTCCTCTGGGAGGGGTACAGCCCCAGCATTTT.